This T cell receptor beta chain derives from a study of T cell responses to AZD1222 COVID-19 vaccine. Study findings and constraints: It was only six AZD1222 recipients who were seropositive at baseline. Two AZD1222 administrations were followed by greater Spike-specific TCR breadth and depth. Spike-spanning, vaccine-associated CD4 TCRs were dominant at 160-218 and 743-854.

Germline values: CDR1 SGHTS, CDR2 YDEGEE. CDR3 length: 16 amino acids. Trimming shortened V by 0 bases and J by 4 bases, and 16 bases separated the two germline ends. The protocol was immunoSEQ multiplex PCR, while the TCRdb copy is restricted to in-frame clones and leaves out a portion. This table holds some 180,000 clones, roughly 89% found once. Concerning this clone itself: Its target is not known.

The chain joins TRBV5-8 to TRBJ2-5; D may be TRBD1 or TRBD2 (6 bases each). The sequenced sample was peripheral blood, obtained on day 0 of AZD1222 vaccination. The sequence was obtained from an adult in good health. The CDR3, as DNA: TGTGCCAGCAGCTTGGGTGGCGGGGCCAGGGGAGAGACCCAGTACTTC. Translated: CASSLGGGARGETQYF.